The next 9 T cell receptor beta chains were all read from a single sample in a study of blood T cell repertoires in COVID-19. Some clones are missing from TCRdb's copy, which holds only in-frame ones; the method was immunoSEQ multiplex PCR. Among about 200,000 clones listed, approximately 81% were seen once. The sample consisted of peripheral blood. The receptor source for this set is a woman of 80 years or more with acute or convalescent COVID-19.

In its sample, this clone was seen a few times. This sequence joins TRBV10-1 and TRBJ1-6; D call uncertain. Trimming left V 4 bases short and J 7 bases short, with 14 bases between. Germline-derived CDR1 and CDR2 are WNHNN and SYGVQD (reference sequence). CDR3 length: 15 amino acids. The CDR3, as DNA: TGCGCCAGCAGTGCCGCGGGATTCGGGAATTCACCCCTCCACTTT. Residues: CASSAAGFGNSPLHF.

The V call is TRBV6-5, the J call TRBJ2-5; D is ambiguous. CDR1 MNHEY and CDR2 SVGAGI come from the germline V gene. The V gene lost 6 bases and the J gene lost 2 bases, with 10 bases spanning the gap. The CDR3 has 13 residues. For the CDR3, the DNA is TGTGCCAGCAGCCGCGGCCCTCAAGAGACCCAGTACTTC. As protein: CASSRGPQETQYF.

The genes are TRBV3-1 (or the pseudogene TRBV3-2) and TRBJ1-2; D remains ambiguous. The germline gives CDR1 LGHDT, CDR2 YNNKEL (reference sequence). V lost 4 bases and J 2 bases, leaving 14 bases between the germline ends. The CDR3 totals 15 residues. CDR3 coding DNA: TGTGCCAGCAGCCCTTATGTTACAGAAAACTATGGCTACACCTTC. The encoded protein is CASSPYVTENYGYTF.

V and J are TRBV3-1 (or the pseudogene TRBV3-2) and TRBJ1-2, with D unresolved. There are 14 residues in the CDR3. Germline V CDR1 and CDR2: LGHDT, YNNKEL (reference sequence). Trimming shortened V by 2 bases and J by 4 bases, and 11 bases separated the two germline ends. CDR3 DNA: TGTGCCAGCAGCCAAAGAGGCAGCTCCTATGGCTACACCTTC. Translated, it gives CASSQRGSSYGYTF.

The rearrangement links TRBV7-2 to TRBJ2-3; 8 bases agree with TRBD2. The CDR3 runs 16 residues. The V gene end was trimmed by 1 base and the J gene end by 2 bases; junction bases not matched to a gene: 5. Germline-derived CDR1 and CDR2 are SGHTA and FQGNSA. DNA of the CDR3: TGTGCCAGCAGCTTAGGCTTAGCGGGGACCACAGATACGCAGTATTTT. Encoded protein: CASSLGLAGTTDTQYF.

This chain connects TRBV30 to TRBJ2-2, with a possible D match to TRBD1 (5 bases). The V end was cut by 1 base, the J end by 6 bases, with 15 bases between. The CDR3 has 15 residues. From germline, CDR1 is GTSNPN and CDR2 SVGIG (reference sequence). The CDR3, as DNA: TGTGCCTGGAGTGAGGGCAGGGATTTTCCCGGGGAGCTGTTTTTT. This gives the protein CAWSEGRDFPGELFF.

The gene calls are TRBV5-1 and TRBJ1-1; no definite D call. Per germline, CDR1 SGHRS and CDR2 YFSETQ. This CDR3 has 15 amino acids. V was clipped by 0 bases and J by 2 bases, with 11 bases between them. DNA of the CDR3: TGCGCCAGCAGCTTGGCCGAGGGTGGAAACACTGAAGCTTTCTTT. It translates to CASSLAEGGNTEAFF. The entire variable domain, with the rest obtained from reference TRBV5-1 and TRBJ1-1, is as follows: KAGVTQTPRYLIKTRGQQVTLSCSPISGHRSVSWYQQTPGQGLQFLFEYFSETQRNKGNFPGRFSGRQFSNSRSEMNVSTLELGDSALYLCASSLAEGGNTEAFFGQGTRLTVV.

The rearrangement joins TRBV29-1 to TRBJ1-1; possibly TRBD1 for D (5 bases). This CDR3 has 12 amino acids. The germline V and J ends were trimmed by 4 bases and 2 bases, with 8 bases remaining between them. Germline loops: CDR1 SQVTM, CDR2 ANQGSEA. In nucleotides, the CDR3 is TGCAGCGTTGCTGGGACTAACACTGAAGCTTTCTTT. Amino acids: CSVAGTNTEAFF. Together with reference TRBV29-1 and TRBJ1-1, the CDR3 gives the full variable domain: SAVISQKPSRDICQRGTSLTIQCQVDSQVTMMFWYRQQPGQSLTLIATANQGSEATYESGFVIDKFPISRPNLTFSTLTVSNMSPEDSSIYLCSVAGTNTEAFFGQGTRLTVV.

This chain connects TRBV18 to TRBJ1-1, with 8 bases that match TRBD1. Trimming cost V 4 bases and J 1 base; bases outside gene matches: 2. There are 14 residues in the CDR3. The germline gives CDR1 KGHSH, CDR2 LQKENI. The CDR3 nucleotides are TGTGCCAGCTCACAGGGACAGGAGAACACTGAAGCTTTCTTT. It codes for CASSQGQENTEAFF.